This T cell receptor (beta chain) was identified in a study of blood T cell repertoires in COVID-19. Profiling relied on immunoSEQ multiplex PCR, and the TCRdb table lists in-frame clones only, not all of them. The table records about 330,000 clones, about 92% of them present only once. CDR1 SNHLY and CDR2 FYNNEI come from the germline V gene. The CDR3 covers 14 residues. The junction had 3 bases not matched to a gene; V was cut back by 5 bases and J by 1 base. This receptor was taken from a woman in her twenties or thirties who had recovered from COVID-19. The sequenced sample was PBMCs or T cells enriched from blood (not recorded which). The J gene is TRBJ2-7, the V gene TRBV2, with TRBD1 matching over 9 bases. The CDR3 spells CASSSGQGSYEQYF. The CDR3 bases are TGTGCCAGCAGTTCGGGACAGGGATCCTACGAGCAGTACTTC.